This entry lists 27 T cell receptor beta chains sequenced from one sample in a study of T cells in Graves' hyperthyroidism and ophthalmopathy (dated by TCRdb to about 2019). Library generation was performed with multiplex PCR. This sample was sequenced with an Illumina HiSeq 2000. Amplification of TCR beta CDR3 regions was carried out from RNA transcripts. For the first round of RT-PCR on the TCR CDR3, the HTBI primer set was used together with the Qiagen OneStep RT-PCR kit. TCRdb handled the public reads itself, with Q25 trimming in fastp and clone calling in MiXCR, and kept productive beta chains. Each CDR3 protein gets just one entry, which takes the most common genes and DNA from the rows behind it. The table for this sample lists 350,000 or so distinct CDR3 sequences; about 18% of them were counted only once. More than 30% of the sample is in the top ten clones. Specimen: blood. The source of these receptors is a woman in her 30s with Graves' hyperthyroidism that later progressed to Graves' ophthalmopathy.

This clonotype was found a few times. J is TRBJ2-3 and V is TRBV7-9; TRBD2 agrees at 9 bases. Germline assignment: CDR1 SEHNR and CDR2 FQNEAQ (reference sequence). Trimming at V came to 5 bases and at J to 6 bases, leaving 6 bases not matched to a gene. This CDR3 is built from 14 residues. The CDR3 DNA follows: TGTGCCAGCAGCACCAGCGGGGGGTCGGATACGCAGTATTTT. It yields the protein CASSTSGGSDTQYF.

This clonotype occurred many times. The rearrangement joins TRBV7-9 to TRBJ1-2; D possibly corresponds to TRBD1 (6 bases). The CDR3 is made up of 15 amino acids. V shed 4 bases and J shed 6 bases, with 18 bases lying between them. Germline V gene lookup returns CDR1 SEHNR and CDR2 FQNEAQ (reference sequence). This chain's CDR3 is CASSSSRAGVDGYTF. CDR3 coding DNA: TGTGCCAGCAGCTCATCGCGGGCAGGGGTTGATGGCTACACCTTC. The full variable domain, its missing parts supplied by reference TRBV7-9 and TRBJ1-2, is DTGVSQNPRHKITKRGQNVTFRCDPISEHNRLYWYRQTLGQGPEFLTYFQNEAQLEKSRLLSDRFSAERPKGSFSTLEIQRTEQGDSAMYLCASSSSRAGVDGYTFGSGTRLTVV.

The sample holds a few counts of this clonotype. V and J are TRBV19 and TRBJ1-5; 7 bases map to TRBD1. CDR1 and CDR2 (germline): LNHDA, SQIVND (reference sequence). This CDR3 comprises 17 residues. The ends lost 2 bases at V and 0 bases at J; junction bases unmatched: 7. CDR3 in amino acids: CASSITGDPFSNQPQHF. The CDR3 coding sequence is TGTGCCAGTAGTATAACAGGGGATCCCTTTAGCAATCAGCCCCAGCATTTT.

This clonotype was picked up many times. The CDR3 sequence: CASSHLLVGTGRDPSYNEQFF. DNA for the CDR3: TGTGCCAGCAGTCATCTGCTAGTCGGGACAGGGAGGGATCCCTCCTACAATGAGCAGTTCTTC. V usage is TRBV2 and J usage is TRBJ2-1; 9 nucleotides match TRBD1. The length of the CDR3 is 21 residues. In germline, CDR1 is SNHLY, CDR2 FYNNEI. Losses at the gene ends were 5 bases for V and 0 bases for J; bases not matched to a gene: 20.

This chain connects TRBV10-2 to TRBJ1-6; maybe TRBD1 (6 bases). V gave up 7 bases and J gave up 6 bases, with 7 bases separating them. CDR1 WSHSY and CDR2 SAAADI come from the germline V gene. The CDR3 runs to 12 residues. The CDR3 loop reads CASKQGNSPLHF. CDR3 nucleotide sequence: TGCGCCAGCAAACAGGGTAATTCACCCCTCCACTTT.

This sequence joins TRBV19 and TRBJ2-2, with D hard to call. CDR1 and CDR2 from the germline V gene are LNHDA and SQIVND (reference sequence). The CDR3 is 14 amino acids. V lost 4 bases and J 6 bases, leaving 12 bases between the germline ends. CDR3 nucleotides: TGTGCCAGTAGTAACCGGCCAGAGGCCGGGGAGCTGTTTTTT. Its translation: CASSNRPEAGELFF.

This clonotype was picked up many times. This chain uses TRBV10-3 with TRBJ1-2; D is undetermined. Germline V lookup: CDR1 ENHRY, CDR2 SYGVKD. The length of the CDR3 is 12 residues. With 3 bases removed from V and 8 bases from J, the gap between germline ends came to 10 bases. CDR3 amino acids: CAISDPGEGYTF. The CDR3 nucleotides are TGTGCCATCAGTGACCCTGGGGAGGGCTACACCTTC.

The chain carries TRBV28 and TRBJ2-7, with 10 bases matching TRBD1. This CDR3 contains 14 residues. J lost 4 bases, V lost 7 bases, and 7 bases had no gene match. CDR1 and CDR2 (germline): MDHEN, SYDVKM. CDR3 bases: TGTGCCAGCATGGGGCGGGACAGGGGATACGAGCAGTACTTC. Its translation: CASMGRDRGYEQYF.

This clonotype has at least ten counts. The chain is built from TRBV29-1 and TRBJ2-1, with a tentative D call TRBD2 (5 bases). CDR3 length: 16 amino acids. CDR1 SQVTM and CDR2 ANQGSEA come from the germline V gene. Trimming removed 4 bases at V and 6 bases at J, with 22 bases between. CDR3 bases: TGCAGCGTTGGCAGCGGTAGTTTTTCGAGGCCCAATGAGCAGTTCTTC. It is translated as CSVGSGSFSRPNEQFF.

This clonotype was picked up many times. This rearrangement joins TRBV5-6 to TRBJ2-3; tentatively, D is TRBD2 (5 bases). This CDR3 is built from 13 residues. Trimming stripped 4 bases from V and 6 bases from J, with 12 bases between. CDR1 is SGHDT and CDR2 is YYEEEE in the germline V gene. The CDR3, as DNA: TGTGCCAGCAGCGAGGACCAGCGGGATACGCAGTATTTT. It yields the protein CASSEDQRDTQYF.

The sample holds many counts of this clonotype. V gene TRBV3-1 combines with J gene TRBJ2-3; 7 bases agree with TRBD2. The V gene end was trimmed by 2 bases and the J gene end by 0 bases; junction bases not matched to a gene: 5. The germline CDR1 and CDR2 sequences are LGHDT and YNNKEL (reference sequence). CDR3 length: 16 amino acids. Here the CDR3 DNA reads TGTGCCAGCAGCCAACCACTAGCGCCAAGCACAGATACGCAGTATTTT. Translation gives CASSQPLAPSTDTQYF.

A word on this clonotype: A much larger clone lies one base from this, so it may be a read error. The chain carries TRBV7-2 and TRBJ2-1; 10 bases map to TRBD2. TRBJ2-7 explains the end of the DNA better; the J call may be wrong. Germline CDR1 reads SGHTA; CDR2 reads FQGNSA. The CDR3 sequence is 16 residues long. The CDR3 DNA follows: TGTGCCAGCAGCTTAGATGAGCGGGGGGGTTACAATGAGCAGTACTTC. Translating gives CASSLDERGGYNEQYF.

V usage is TRBV3-1 and J usage is TRBJ1-3; D gene uncertain. Germline V lookup: CDR1 LGHDT, CDR2 YNNKEL (reference sequence). Between the trimmed V and J ends, which lost 0 bases and 0 bases, there was a span of 9 bases. The CDR3 has 16 residues. DNA of the CDR3: TGTGCCAGCAGCCAAGATAGTTCGTACTCTGGAAACACCATATATTTT. Residues: CASSQDSSYSGNTIYF.

The chain employs TRBV6-5 and TRBJ2-2, with D unclear. The germline V and J ends were trimmed by 0 bases and 6 bases, with 2 bases remaining between them. The CDR3 sequence is 12 residues long. Germline CDR1 MNHEY, CDR2 SVGAGI. CDR3 DNA: TGTGCCAGCAGTTACTCTGCCGGGGAGCTGTTTTTT. This encodes CASSYSAGELFF.

This clonotype was seen repeatedly, ten times or more. The rearrangement joins TRBV2 to TRBJ1-2, with a tentative D call TRBD1 (5 bases). V was cut by 2 bases and J by 6 bases, with 13 bases left in between. The CDR3 has 14 residues. Germline CDR1 reads SNHLY; CDR2 reads FYNNEI. The CDR3 bases are TGTGCCAGCAGTGAACAGGGTGTAATCGATGGCTACACCTTC. This sequence encodes CASSEQGVIDGYTF. Full variable domain (missing parts from reference TRBV2 and TRBJ1-2): EPEVTQTPSHQVTQMGQEVILRCVPISNHLYFYWYRQILGQKVEFLVSFYNNEISEKSEIFDDQFSVERPDGSNFTLKIRSTKLEDSAMYFCASSEQGVIDGYTFGSGTRLTVV.

The chain recombines TRBV6-1 with TRBJ1-4; D remains unclear. In germline, CDR1 is MNHNS, CDR2 SASEGT. CDR3 length: 16 residues. Between the trimmed V and J ends, which lost 3 bases and 0 bases, there was a span of 11 bases. CDR3 bases: TGTGCCAGCAGTGACCCTTGGGTCGCAACTAATGAAAAACTGTTTTTT. It codes for CASSDPWVATNEKLFF.

This clonotype was recorded at least ten times. The chain uses TRBV6-2 or TRBV6-3 and TRBJ2-2; D is ambiguous. The CDR3 is made up of 11 amino acids. The V and J ends lost 7 bases and 4 bases respectively, with 4 bases between them. Germline loops: CDR1 MNHEY, CDR2 SVGEGT. CDR3 coding DNA: TGTGCCAGCAAAGGCACCGGGGAGCTGTTTTTT. Amino acids: CASKGTGELFF.

This clonotype has just a few counts. The rearrangement links TRBV6-2 or TRBV6-3 to TRBJ2-3; a weak D match, TRBD2 (7 bases). The CDR3 totals 16 residues. CDR1 and CDR2 from the germline V gene are MNHEY and SVGEGT. The V end lost 8 bases, the J end lost 5 bases, and 23 bases lay between the germline ends. CDR3 sequence: CASSHGLRGAGDTQYF. For the CDR3, the DNA is TGTGCCAGCTCCCATGGGCTCCGGGGGGCAGGAGATACGCAGTATTTT.

This clonotype appeared many times. This sequence joins TRBV6-1 and TRBJ1-5; possible D gene TRBD1, 6 bases. The V gene's germline CDR1 is MNHNS and CDR2 SASEGT. The CDR3 runs 14 residues. V lost 1 base and J 5 bases, leaving 9 bases between the germline ends. The CDR3 bases are TGTGCCAGCAGTGAAGGGGCAGGGGATCAGCCCCAGCATTTT. Its translation: CASSEGAGDQPQHF.

The sample holds many counts of this clonotype. V gene TRBV3-1 combines with J gene TRBJ2-3, with D perhaps matching TRBD1 (6 bases). The CDR3 has 15 residues. Trimming shortened V by 5 bases and J by 3 bases, and 15 bases separated the two germline ends. Germline CDR1 is LGHDT and CDR2 is YNNKEL (reference sequence). The CDR3 sequence is CASSRTDTGTDTQYF. CDR3 bases: TGTGCCAGCAGCAGGACAGACACAGGTACAGATACGCAGTATTTT.

Ten or more counts support this clonotype. The chain combines TRBV5-6 with TRBJ1-1; D is undetermined. V lost 0 bases and J 0 bases, leaving 6 bases between the germline ends. The CDR3 has 14 amino acids. Germline lookup yields CDR1 SGHDT and CDR2 YYEEEE. The DNA of the CDR3 is TGTGCCAGCAGCTTGGCCCAGATGAACACTGAAGCTTTCTTT. It translates to CASSLAQMNTEAFF.

This sequence joins TRBV7-9 and TRBJ1-5, with a possible D match to TRBD1 (5 bases). The V end lost 8 bases, the J end lost 3 bases, and 11 bases lay between the germline ends. The CDR3 runs 13 residues. From germline, CDR1 is SEHNR and CDR2 FQNEAQ (reference sequence). The CDR3 sequence is CASSRGPNQPQHF. In DNA, the CDR3 is TGTGCCAGCTCGCGGGGCCCCAATCAGCCCCAGCATTTT.

This clonotype was detected ten times or more. V usage is TRBV12-3 or TRBV12-4 and J usage is TRBJ2-2, with D possibly matching TRBD2 (6 bases). Trimming stripped 3 bases from V and 1 base from J, with 15 bases between. The CDR3 is made up of 17 amino acids. The CDR3 nucleotides are TGTGCCAGCAGTTTCTCTACTAGCCATTTGAACACCGGGGAGCTGTTTTTT. Protein product: CASSFSTSHLNTGELFF.

Ten or more counts support this clonotype. The genes are TRBV29-1 and TRBJ1-1; 7 bases align to TRBD1. The junction had 7 bases not matched to a gene; V was cut back by 6 bases and J by 3 bases. Germline loops: CDR1 SQVTM, CDR2 ANQGSEA. This CDR3 spans 13 amino acids. This CDR3 is CSVTRQGDTEAFF. The CDR3 nucleotides are TGCAGCGTCACCCGACAGGGTGACACTGAAGCTTTCTTT.

This clonotype occurred many times. The chain carries TRBV29-1 and TRBJ1-2; a possible D gene is TRBD1 (6 bases). Germline CDR1 is SQVTM and CDR2 is ANQGSEA. Trimming took 1 base from V and 11 from J, leaving 17 bases between them. The length of the CDR3 is 13 residues. The CDR3 sequence: CSVEGGGHQGYTF. DNA for the CDR3: TGCAGCGTTGAAGGCGGGGGACACCAAGGTTACACCTTC. Filled out from reference TRBV29-1 and TRBJ1-2, the complete variable domain reads SAVISQKPSRDICQRGTSLTIQCQVDSQVTMMFWYRQQPGQSLTLIATANQGSEATYESGFVIDKFPISRPNLTFSTLTVSNMSPEDSSIYLCSVEGGGHQGYTFGSGTRLTVV.

The V and J genes are TRBV5-6 and TRBJ1-2; perhaps TRBD1 as D (5 bases). Germline CDR1 is SGHDT and CDR2 is YYEEEE. The CDR3 runs to 14 residues. Trimming cost V 2 bases and J 7 bases, with 15 bases left between them. For the CDR3, the DNA is TGTGCCAGCAGCTTCCTCGGTCAAGGGACTGGCTACACCTTC. It specifies CASSFLGQGTGYTF. The whole variable domain, filled in from reference TRBV5-6 and TRBJ1-2, reads DAGVTQSPTHLIKTRGQQVTLRCSPKSGHDTVSWYQQALGQGPQFIFQYYEEEERQRGNFPDRFSGHQFPNYSSELNVNALLLGDSALYLCASSFLGQGTGYTFGSGTRLTVV.

This clonotype was picked up many times. The chain is built from TRBV6-6 and TRBJ2-7; D gene uncertain. This CDR3 contains 12 residues. In germline, CDR1 is MNHNY, CDR2 SVGAGI (reference sequence). Trimming pared 2 bases from V and 3 bases from J, leaving 5 bases between. The CDR3: CASSYTGYEQYF. The CDR3 DNA sequence: TGTGCCAGCAGTTACACGGGCTACGAGCAGTACTTC.